These 27 T cell receptor beta chains came from one sample sequenced in a study of STAT5B mutations in CD4+ large granular lymphocyte leukemia. The data were produced by immunoSEQ multiplex PCR, yet TCRdb's version contains in-frame clones alone and is incomplete. This repertoire shows 4,300 or so clones, 65% to 85% found once; its top ten account for over 60%. The source material was PBMCs. Receptors originate from a man in his 70s with CD4+ T-cell large granular lymphocyte leukemia.

This sequence joins TRBV20-1 and TRBJ2-5; unclear D gene. Trimming took 6 bases from V and 3 from J, leaving 5 bases between them. The CDR3 spans 10 residues. From germline, CDR1 is DFQATT and CDR2 SNEGSKA (reference sequence). The CDR3 loop is CSATEETQYF. In nucleotides, the CDR3 is TGCAGTGCAACAGAAGAGACCCAGTACTTC.

The chain employs TRBV27 and TRBJ2-5; D is perhaps TRBD1 (6 bases). This CDR3 contains 13 residues. Germline V gene lookup returns CDR1 MNHEY and CDR2 SMNVEV (reference sequence). V gave up 3 bases and J gave up 9 bases, with 14 bases separating them. CDR3 bases: TGTGCCAGCAGTTTCGGCGGCTCAGGGGCCCAGTACTTC. Its translation is CASSFGGSGAQYF.

By frequency in the sample, this clone is medium-sized (0.01 to 0.1%). The genes are TRBV7-3 and TRBJ2-5; 9 bases match TRBD2. CDR1 SGHTA and CDR2 FQGTGA come from the germline V gene. The length of the CDR3 is 15 residues. V lost 1 base to trimming and J lost 4 bases; unmatched junction nucleotides: 4. CDR3 residues: CASSLSGGALETQYF. The CDR3 nucleotides read TGTGCCAGCAGCTTAAGCGGGGGGGCCTTAGAGACCCAGTACTTC.

In regard to this clone: This sample includes further DNA sequences coding for the same CDR3. The chain joins TRBV4-1 to TRBJ2-5; D gene uncertain. Trimming took off 1 base at V and 1 base at J, with 10 bases between the two ends. The CDR3 covers 15 residues. Germline assignment: CDR1 MGHRA and CDR2 YSYEKL. In nucleotides, the CDR3 is TGCGCCAGCAGCCAAGCCCGGACGGCCCAAGAGACCCAGTACTTC. This codes for CASSQARTAQETQYF.

This clone showed up just a few times. The V gene is TRBV27, the J gene TRBJ2-7; 8 nucleotides line up with TRBD2. Germline V lookup: CDR1 MNHEY, CDR2 SMNVEV (reference sequence). V was clipped by 1 base and J by 2 bases; unmatched bases: 13. This CDR3 is 18 amino acids long. As DNA, the CDR3 is TGTGCCAGCAGTTTATTACCCCCCGATGTAGCGGGGCCCTACGAGCAGTACTTC. This encodes CASSLLPPDVAGPYEQYF.

The chain combines TRBV2 with TRBJ2-3, with D possibly matching TRBD1 (5 bases). Between the trimmed V and J ends, which lost 1 base and 3 bases, there was a span of 17 bases. Germline CDR1 and CDR2: SNHLY and FYNNEI. The CDR3 spans 17 residues. The CDR3 DNA is TGTGCCAGCAGTGAAGGGGGAAACAGGCTGAGGACAGATACGCAGTATTTT. Amino acid sequence: CASSEGGNRLRTDTQYF.

The chain is built from TRBV19 and TRBJ2-7; no reliable D call. Trimming stripped 1 base from V and 2 bases from J, with 6 bases between. Germline CDR1 reads LNHDA; CDR2 reads SQIVND (reference sequence). The CDR3 runs to 13 residues. CDR3 nucleotides: TGTGCCAGTAGTATAGGGCTGGCCTACGAGCAGTACTTC. Its protein is CASSIGLAYEQYF.

The chain is built from TRBV15 and TRBJ2-7; 7 bases are a match to TRBD2. The CDR3 runs to 12 residues. V dropped 3 bases and J dropped 5; count of bases not matched to a gene: 1. Germline V CDR1 and CDR2: LNHNV, YYDKDF (reference sequence). The CDR3 nucleotides are TGTGCCACCAGCAGGGGGGGGGACGAGCAGTACTTC. Protein: CATSRGGDEQYF.

This chain links TRBV11-3 with TRBJ2-3, with 8 bases matching TRBD2. The CDR3 extends over 17 amino acids. The germline V gene has CDR1 SGHNT and CDR2 YENEEA. Losses at the gene ends were 1 base for V and 0 bases for J; bases not matched to a gene: 6. This chain's CDR3 is CASSLGLASPSTDTQYF. The DNA for the CDR3 is TGTGCCAGCAGCTTAGGACTAGCGAGTCCTAGCACAGATACGCAGTATTTT.

The genes are TRBV7-2 and TRBJ2-7; D is undetermined. Germline V gives CDR1 SGHTA, CDR2 FQGNSA. Trimming took off 7 bases at V and 0 bases at J, with 7 bases between the two ends. The CDR3 is 12 amino acids. CDR3 in DNA: TGTGCCAGCAAGGGCAGCTCCTACGAGCAGTACTTC. It is translated as CASKGSSYEQYF.

The chain employs TRBV11-3 and TRBJ2-5; D is unclear. From germline, CDR1 is SGHNT and CDR2 YENEEA. Trimming cost V 5 bases and J 0 bases, with 10 bases left between them. CDR3 length equals 14 residues. The CDR3 sequence: CASSHSRYQETQYF. CDR3 sequence (DNA): TGTGCCAGCAGCCACTCACGGTACCAAGAGACCCAGTACTTC.

This sequence joins TRBV6-5 and TRBJ1-1, with TRBD1 identical over 7 bases. Germline lookup yields CDR1 MNHEY and CDR2 SVGAGI. V trimming: 2 bases; J trimming: 4 bases; junction bases outside the gene matches: 7. CDR3 length equals 15 residues. CDR3 amino acids: CASSYTRQGTTEAFF. The CDR3 DNA follows: TGTGCCAGCAGTTACACCCGACAGGGAACCACTGAAGCTTTCTTT.

This clone occurred once. This chain connects TRBV11-2 to TRBJ2-1; 9 nucleotides align to TRBD1. The J segment lost 8 bases and the V segment lost 7 bases, leaving 9 bases of the junction unmatched. CDR1 and CDR2 from the germline V gene are SGHAT and FQNNGV. The CDR3 covers 14 residues. CDR3 in DNA: TGTGCCAGCACCCACGGGACAGGGTTCCATGAGCAGTTCTTC. As protein: CASTHGTGFHEQFF. The full variable domain, rest sourced from reference TRBV11-2 and TRBJ2-1, is EAGVAQSPRYKIIEKRQSVAFWCNPISGHATLYWYQQILGQGPKLLIQFQNNGVVDDSQLPKDRFSAERLKGVDSTLKIQPAKLEDSAVYLCASTHGTGFHEQFFGPGTRLTVL.

This clone was seen a few times. V usage is TRBV9 and J usage is TRBJ2-7; 7 bases line up with TRBD1. This CDR3 has 12 amino acids. V lost 3 bases, J lost 3 bases, and 0 bases stayed unmatched. Germline CDR1 and CDR2: SGDLS and YYNGEE. This CDR3 is CASSGQGYEQYF. CDR3 DNA sequence: TGTGCCAGCAGCGGACAGGGCTACGAGCAGTACTTC. The full variable domain, rest sourced from reference TRBV9 and TRBJ2-7, is DSGVTQTPKHLITATGQRVTLRCSPRSGDLSVYWYQQSLDQGLQFLIQYYNGEERAKGNILERFSAQQFPDLHSELNLSSLELGDSALYFCASSGQGYEQYFGPGTRLTVT.

J is TRBJ2-3 and V is TRBV6-1; D is perhaps TRBD1 or TRBD2 (5 bases each). V gave up 6 bases and J gave up 11 bases, with 18 bases separating them. Germline CDR1 and CDR2: MNHNS and SASEGT. The CDR3 has 13 amino acids. The CDR3 protein is CASSRLGTVEQYF. The CDR3 coding sequence is TGTGCCAGCAGCCGCCTTGGGACCGTCGAGCAGTATTTT.

In this sample, this clone turned up a few times. This chain connects TRBV7-3 to TRBJ2-4; perhaps TRBD2 as D (6 bases). The V gene's germline CDR1 is SGHTA and CDR2 FQGTGA. V dropped 1 base and J dropped 8 bases, with 12 bases sitting between them. The CDR3 extends over 14 amino acids. CDR3: CASSLKGGVDIQYF. The CDR3 DNA reads TGTGCCAGCAGCTTAAAGGGAGGTGTGGACATTCAGTACTTC.

In this sample, this clone turned up a few times. The chain carries TRBV14 and TRBJ2-7, with 7 bases fitting TRBD2. Per the germline V gene, CDR1 is SGHDN and CDR2 is FVKESK. CDR3 length: 14 residues. Losses at the gene ends were 4 bases for V and 6 bases for J; bases not matched to a gene: 9. The CDR3 spells CASSPTGTTSEQYF. DNA for the CDR3: TGTGCCAGCAGCCCGACCGGGACTACCTCCGAGCAGTACTTC.

The rearrangement joins TRBV7-9 to TRBJ2-1; D call uncertain. The CDR3 is 12 residues long. The germline V and J ends were trimmed by 5 bases and 8 bases, with 10 bases remaining between them. The germline CDR1 and CDR2 sequences are SEHNR and FQNEAQ (reference sequence). The CDR3 bases are TGTGCCAGCAGCCAAAGCACGGATGAGCAGTTCTTC. Protein: CASSQSTDEQFF.

This chain links TRBV4-3 with TRBJ2-3; no definite D call. CDR1 and CDR2 from the germline V gene are LGHNA and YSLEER. The CDR3 extends over 13 amino acids. V dropped 0 bases and J dropped 2 bases, with 3 bases sitting between them. The CDR3 DNA reads as TGCGCCAGCAGCCAAGATTCCACAGATACGCAGTATTTT. This codes for CASSQDSTDTQYF.

This rearrangement joins TRBV10-2 to TRBJ1-5; D might be TRBD1 (6 bases). The CDR3 sequence is 14 residues long. V gave up 10 bases and J gave up 6 bases, with 19 bases separating them. Germline CDR1 WSHSY, CDR2 SAAADI. The CDR3 coding sequence is TGCGCCACCACTCCTATGGGGGGCACTCAGCCCCAGCATTTT. Translated, it gives CATTPMGGTQPQHF.

The chain combines TRBV6-1 with TRBJ1-5, with 7 bases identical to TRBD1. The V gene's germline CDR1 is MNHNS and CDR2 SASEGT. Unmatched junction bases numbered 5, after V lost 3 bases and J lost 0 bases. The CDR3 totals 16 residues. The CDR3 is CASSEWDSGSNQPQHF. The CDR3 nucleotides read TGTGCCAGCAGTGAGTGGGACAGCGGTAGCAATCAGCCCCAGCATTTT.

The V call is TRBV6-1, the J call TRBJ1-4; 7 bases match TRBD1. The CDR3 spans 17 residues. In germline, CDR1 is MNHNS, CDR2 SASEGT. V dropped 2 bases and J dropped 1; count of bases not matched to a gene: 7. The CDR3 sequence is CASSEIDREGTNEKLFF. The CDR3 DNA sequence: TGTGCCAGCAGTGAAATCGACAGGGAAGGAACTAATGAAAAACTGTTTTTT.

CDR3 bases: TGTGCCAGCAGTGAAGGTCCGACAGGCAACTATGGCTACACCTTC. It encodes CASSEGPTGNYGYTF. The rearrangement uses TRBV2 and TRBJ1-2, with a possible D match to TRBD1 (6 bases). This CDR3 has 15 residues. Trimming took off 1 base at V and 2 bases at J, with 11 bases between the two ends. Germline values: CDR1 SNHLY, CDR2 FYNNEI.

This chain links TRBV18 with TRBJ1-1; D might be TRBD1 (5 bases). Germline V gives CDR1 KGHSH, CDR2 LQKENI. The length of the CDR3 is 14 residues. Trimming removed 0 bases from V and 5 bases from J, with 10 bases in between. The CDR3 DNA follows: TGTGCCAGCTCACCACCTTATGGGGCTACTGAAGCTTTCTTT. Its translation: CASSPPYGATEAFF. The full variable domain, rest sourced from reference TRBV18 and TRBJ1-1, is NAGVMQNPRHLVRRRGQEARLRCSPMKGHSHVYWYRQLPEEGLKFMVYLQKENIIDESGMPKERFSAEFPKEGPSILRIQQVVRGDSAAYFCASSPPYGATEAFFGQGTRLTVV.

DNA for the CDR3: TGTGCCAGCAGTGACAGGGCAGGGGGGGATGAGCAGTTCTTC. Translated: CASSDRAGGDEQFF. This rearrangement joins TRBV6-4 to TRBJ2-1; the D gene could be TRBD1 or TRBD2 (7 bases each). Germline CDR1 is MRHNA and CDR2 is SNTAGT. Trimming cost V 2 bases and J 8 bases, with 13 bases left between them. The CDR3 totals 14 residues.

This clone appeared a single time. The V gene is TRBV6-5, the J gene TRBJ2-3, with D unclear. Trimming removed 5 bases at V and 1 base at J, with 13 bases between. CDR3 length equals 15 residues. Germline-derived CDR1 and CDR2 are MNHEY and SVGAGI. The CDR3 nucleotides read TGTGCCAGCAGTCCCTTGACTCCGCGCACAGATACGCAGTATTTT. It encodes CASSPLTPRTDTQYF.

The rearrangement uses TRBV6-1 and TRBJ2-6; TRBD2 might be the D (5 bases). The CDR3 consists of 16 residues. V was trimmed by 1 base and J by 2 bases, leaving 9 bases between them. CDR1 MNHNS and CDR2 SASEGT come from the germline V gene. CDR3 sequence reads: CASSEDEGTGANVLTF. Here the CDR3 DNA reads TGTGCCAGCAGTGAAGACGAGGGAACTGGGGCCAACGTCCTGACTTTC.